Below are 24 T cell receptor beta chains sequenced from a single sample in a study of blood T cell repertoires in COVID-19 (dated by TCRdb to about 2020). Receptor amplification or capture employed the immunoSEQ multiplex PCR assay. The source is immuneACCESS, and TCRdb retained only in-frame sequences with V and J called. Part of the clones is not carried over; for the studies checked, unresolved V genes explain less than half of this, and the remainder is unexplained. This sample comprises some 240,000 clones, roughly 88% of them detected only once. Clones ranked in the top ten supply about 1.4% of the sample. Sequencing input: peripheral blood. The receptors derive from a woman aged 40 to 49 who had recovered from COVID-19.

This rearrangement joins TRBV5-1 to TRBJ2-7; the D gene is possibly TRBD1 (5 bases). The CDR3 is made up of 16 amino acids. V was cut by 4 bases and J by 3 bases, with 20 bases left in between. Germline V lookup: CDR1 SGHRS, CDR2 YFSETQ. The CDR3 DNA is TGCGCCAGCAGCGTCGCCTCCTCAGGGATTGTCTACGAGCAGTACTTC. This codes for CASSVASSGIVYEQYF.

The chain has TRBV7-9 and TRBJ1-6; D is uncertain. In germline, CDR1 is SEHNR, CDR2 FQNEAQ (reference sequence). V was shortened by 7 bases and J by 0 bases, with 10 bases between the two germline ends. The CDR3 runs to 15 residues. This chain's CDR3 is CASNGEGSYNSPLHF. For the CDR3, the DNA is TGTGCCAGCAACGGAGAAGGCTCCTATAATTCACCCCTCCACTTT. Using reference TRBV7-9 and TRBJ1-6 for the parts outside the CDR3, the full variable domain is DTGVSQNPRHKITKRGQNVTFRCDPISEHNRLYWYRQTLGQGPEFLTYFQNEAQLEKSRLLSDRFSAERPKGSFSTLEIQRTEQGDSAMYLCASNGEGSYNSPLHFGNGTRLTVT.

The chain recombines TRBV4-2 with TRBJ1-5; no definite D call. Trimming shortened V by 0 bases and J by 3 bases, and 12 bases separated the two germline ends. CDR3 size: 16 residues. CDR1 is LGHNA, CDR2 YNFKEQ, per germline. The CDR3, as DNA: TGTGCCAGCAGCCAAGATGAGGCGGGTTACAATCAGCCCCAGCATTTT. Translating it yields CASSQDEAGYNQPQHF.

The rearrangement links TRBV7-9 to TRBJ1-1; 7 bases line up with TRBD1. Germline V lookup: CDR1 SEHNR, CDR2 FQNEAQ (reference sequence). The CDR3 has 16 residues. Germline trimming cut 6 bases from V and 3 bases from J; bases unmatched to any gene: 13. The CDR3 here is CASRPAGGGGHTEAFF. DNA for the CDR3: TGTGCCAGCAGGCCCGCGGGCGGAGGGGGCCACACTGAAGCTTTCTTT.

The chain combines TRBV5-1 with TRBJ2-1, with 10 bases fitting TRBD2. The germline CDR1 and CDR2 sequences are SGHRS and YFSETQ. With V trimmed by 4 bases and J by 0 bases, 7 bases remained unmatched. The CDR3 has 17 amino acids. DNA for the CDR3: TGCGCCAGCAGCCCGGGGACTAGCGAGAGCTCCTACAATGAGCAGTTCTTC. Translated: CASSPGTSESSYNEQFF.

The CDR3 spells CASSGGTGRFHTEAFF. The CDR3, as DNA: TGTGCCAGCAGTGGGGGGACAGGGAGGTTCCACACTGAAGCTTTCTTT. The V call is TRBV2, the J call TRBJ1-1; 9 nucleotides align to TRBD1. Germline-derived CDR1 and CDR2 are SNHLY and FYNNEI. This CDR3 has 16 residues. The ends lost 4 bases at V and 3 bases at J; junction bases unmatched: 9. Combining the CDR3 with reference TRBV2 and TRBJ1-1 gives the whole variable domain EPEVTQTPSHQVTQMGQEVILRCVPISNHLYFYWYRQILGQKVEFLVSFYNNEISEKSEIFDDQFSVERPDGSNFTLKIRSTKLEDSAMYFCASSGGTGRFHTEAFFGQGTRLTVV.

The CDR3 loop is CASSLAGGATEAFF. The DNA for the CDR3 is TGCGCCAGCAGCTTGGCAGGAGGCGCCACTGAAGCTTTCTTT. V and J are TRBV5-1 and TRBJ1-1; the D is unclear. The V and J ends lost 0 bases and 4 bases respectively, with 10 bases between them. This CDR3 region has 14 residues. Germline-derived CDR1 and CDR2 are SGHRS and YFSETQ. Drawing the rest from reference TRBV5-1 and TRBJ1-1, the complete variable domain is KAGVTQTPRYLIKTRGQQVTLSCSPISGHRSVSWYQQTPGQGLQFLFEYFSETQRNKGNFPGRFSGRQFSNSRSEMNVSTLELGDSALYLCASSLAGGATEAFFGQGTRLTVV.

This chain links TRBV20-1 with TRBJ2-5; no clear D. The V and J ends lost 5 bases and 5 bases respectively, with 9 bases between them. Germline values: CDR1 DFQATT, CDR2 SNEGSKA (reference sequence). The CDR3 is 11 residues long. CDR3: CSAPSVETQYF. Written as DNA, the CDR3 is TGCAGTGCTCCCTCGGTGGAGACCCAGTACTTC.

For this clone: At one end the junction does not follow the germline gene, possibly because of a read error. The V and J genes are TRBV7-7 and TRBJ2-1, with 12 nucleotides matching TRBD2. CDR3 length: 16 amino acids. Germline V gene lookup returns CDR1 SSHAT and CDR2 FNYEAQ (reference sequence). In nucleotides, the CDR3 is TGTGCTAGCAGCCAGTCTAGCGGGGGGGCCCACAATGAGCAGTTCTTC. It is translated as CASSQSSGGAHNEQFF. Together with reference TRBV7-7 and TRBJ2-1, the CDR3 gives the full variable domain: GAGVSQSPRYKVTKRGQDVTLRCDPISSHATLYWYQQALGQGPEFLTYFNYEAQPDKSGLPSDRFSAERPEGSISTLTIQRTEQRDSAMYRCASSQSSGGAHNEQFFGPGTRLTVL.

This clone was detected only once. J is TRBJ2-2 and V is TRBV7-8; 11 bases are shared with TRBD1. Germline loops: CDR1 SGHVS, CDR2 FQNEAQ. CDR3 length: 15 amino acids. Losses at the gene ends were 5 bases for V and 6 bases for J; bases not matched to a gene: 5. DNA for the CDR3: TGTGCCAGCAGCCTCCGGGACAGGGGGTCCGGGGAGCTGTTTTTT. Its translation is CASSLRDRGSGELFF.

Only one count was recorded for this clone. The rearrangement joins TRBV6-6 to TRBJ2-7; no clear D gene. Germline loops: CDR1 MNHNY, CDR2 SVGAGI (reference sequence). The CDR3 is 15 amino acids. Between the trimmed V and J ends, which lost 5 bases and 2 bases, there was a span of 16 bases. CDR3 in DNA: TGTGCCAGCAGTCCTGCCAGAGGTTTTGCCTACGAGCAGTACTTC. Translated, it gives CASSPARGFAYEQYF.

The chain couples TRBV5-1 to TRBJ1-1; 8 bases match TRBD1. CDR3 length: 14 amino acids. Germline CDR1 SGHRS, CDR2 YFSETQ. With V trimmed by 4 bases and J by 1 base, 3 bases remained unmatched. CDR3 sequence reads: CASSRTGTNTEAFF. In nucleotides, the CDR3 is TGCGCCAGCAGCCGGACAGGGACGAACACTGAAGCTTTCTTT.

This clone was recorded once. J is TRBJ2-1 and V is TRBV11-2; the D is unclear. Germline V CDR1 and CDR2: SGHAT, FQNNGV. Trimming stripped 5 bases from V and 5 bases from J, with 22 bases between. CDR3 length equals 17 residues. The CDR3 spells CASSIHPIGSIDNEQFF. The CDR3, as DNA: TGTGCCAGCAGCATACACCCGATCGGGTCGATCGACAATGAGCAGTTCTTC.

The chain employs TRBV7-6 and TRBJ1-3, with TRBD1 matching over 8 bases. Germline-derived CDR1 and CDR2 are SGHVS and FNYEAQ. The CDR3 extends over 17 amino acids. The trim removed 2 bases at V and 0 bases at J, leaving 6 bases unmatched. In nucleotides, the CDR3 is TGTGCCAGCAGCTTATTTGGGACAGGTCGCTCTGGAAACACCATATATTTT. Protein: CASSLFGTGRSGNTIYF.

V gene TRBV2 combines with J gene TRBJ1-2; 7 nucleotides agree with TRBD1. The junction had 2 bases not matched to a gene; V was cut back by 2 bases and J by 2 bases. Germline loops: CDR1 SNHLY, CDR2 FYNNEI. This CDR3 contains 14 residues. This CDR3 reads CASSERGQNYGYTF. CDR3 nucleotide sequence: TGTGCCAGCAGTGAAAGGGGACAGAACTATGGCTACACCTTC.

The chain joins TRBV7-9 to TRBJ1-4; 10 nucleotides align to TRBD1. The CDR3 spans 17 residues. Trimming took 5 bases from V and 6 from J; bases not matched to a gene: 12. Per the germline V gene, CDR1 is SEHNR and CDR2 is FQNEAQ (reference sequence). The CDR3 DNA reads TGTGCCAGCAGCGGCCAGACAGGGGGCGGATCTTATGAAAAACTGTTTTTT. This codes for CASSGQTGGGSYEKLFF.

The CDR3 nucleotides read TGTGCCAGTAGTAACACCCCTAGCGAATACACAGATACGCAGTATTTT. Its translation is CASSNTPSEYTDTQYF. This chain uses TRBV19 with TRBJ2-3; tentatively, D is TRBD2 (6 bases). Germline CDR1 and CDR2: LNHDA and SQIVND (reference sequence). The CDR3 consists of 16 residues. Trimming took off 4 bases at V and 2 bases at J, with 16 bases between the two ends.

The rearrangement uses TRBV19 and TRBJ1-1; tentative D call: TRBD1 (5 bases). Germline CDR1 LNHDA, CDR2 SQIVND (reference sequence). This CDR3 comprises 15 residues. Between the trimmed V and J ends, which lost 4 bases and 1 base, there was a span of 13 bases. For the CDR3, the DNA is TGTGCCAGTAGTAGTGGGGCGATGGCGAACACTGAAGCTTTCTTT. Its translation is CASSSGAMANTEAFF.

The chain couples TRBV28 to TRBJ1-5; 10 bases align to TRBD1. The CDR3 has 19 residues. Germline-derived CDR1 and CDR2 are MDHEN and SYDVKM. J was trimmed by 4 bases and V by 1 base; bases with no gene match: 13. CDR3 region: CASSLYAGTGVDGNQPQHF. The CDR3 nucleotides are TGTGCCAGCAGTTTATACGCCGGGACAGGGGTAGATGGGAATCAGCCCCAGCATTTT.

This clone was observed a single time. This CDR3 is CASKGQLTEGTNEKLFF. The CDR3 DNA follows: TGTGCCAGCAAAGGACAACTGACGGAAGGGACTAATGAAAAACTGTTTTTT. This chain joins TRBV28 and TRBJ1-4, with a tentative D call TRBD1 (5 bases). The CDR3 has 17 residues. In germline, CDR1 is MDHEN, CDR2 SYDVKM. Trimming pared 7 bases from V and 2 bases from J, leaving 20 bases between. Looking up the rest from reference TRBV28 and TRBJ1-4 gives the full variable domain: DVKVTQSSRYLVKRTGEKVFLECVQDMDHENMFWYRQDPGLGLRLIYFSYDVKMKEKGDIPEGYSVSREKKERFSLILESASTNQTSMYLCASKGQLTEGTNEKLFFGSGTQLSVL.

The count of this clone is one. The chain couples TRBV2 to TRBJ2-3, with TRBD1 matching 7 bases. V dropped 6 bases and J dropped 0; count of bases not matched to a gene: 12. The CDR3 length is 17 residues. Germline lookup yields CDR1 SNHLY and CDR2 FYNNEI. CDR3 loop: CASRAPRQGTSTDTQYF. The CDR3 coding sequence is TGTGCCAGCAGGGCCCCCCGACAGGGCACTAGCACAGATACGCAGTATTTT.

The V gene is TRBV19, the J gene TRBJ1-2; 10 nucleotides line up with TRBD1. V was clipped by 7 bases and J by 2 bases; unmatched bases: 10. Germline assignment: CDR1 LNHDA and CDR2 SQIVND (reference sequence). The CDR3 runs to 16 residues. As DNA, the CDR3 is TGTGCCAGTACCGGGTCGCCGGGACAGGGGAACTATGGCTACACCTTC. Encoded protein: CASTGSPGQGNYGYTF.

The chain joins TRBV5-1 to TRBJ1-1, with 8 nucleotides matching TRBD1. Trimming cost V 3 bases and J 4 bases; bases outside gene matches: 5. CDR3 length: 14 residues. CDR1 is SGHRS, CDR2 YFSETQ, per germline. CDR3 nucleotide sequence: TGCGCCAGCAGCTACCAGGGGGCGGCCACTGAAGCTTTCTTT. Translating it yields CASSYQGAATEAFF.

The chain employs TRBV11-3 and TRBJ2-7; TRBD1 matches at 8 bases. With 3 bases clipped from V and 1 base from J, the junction kept 11 bases outside the gene matches. Germline lookup yields CDR1 SGHNT and CDR2 YENEEA. The CDR3 extends over 17 amino acids. The CDR3 DNA reads TGTGCCAGCAGCTTGCCCCCGGGACAGGCCGGATCCTACGAGCAGTACTTC. Its translation: CASSLPPGQAGSYEQYF.